This T cell receptor beta chain appears in the sequencing data of a study of TIL therapy for anti-PD-1-resistant metastatic lung cancer. Notes on the study in general: TIL cultures after expansion showed higher clonality and lower diversity than baseline tumor (median about 6% vs 30%). Treatment-naive, never-smoker and oncogene-addicted patients were overrepresented in this highly selected cohort.

Remarks on this clone: Its matching antigen is unknown.

The time point denotes: pre-treatment sample, taken before nivolumab and TIL therapy. The tumor samples were excised metastases, mostly pleural nodules or supraclavicular lymph nodes. This was the immunoSEQ v3 assay. Repertoires were generated with immunoSEQ multiplex PCR, while TCRdb's copy carries only in-frame clones and drops some. This sample has over 25,000 clones; 55% to 80% occur once, and the top ten carry around 6.9%. Sequenced here: tumor tissue, sampled at baseline. The clonotype comes from a person between 30 and 80 years old with non-small cell lung cancer.

CDR3 residues: CASSQATGTGGHEQYF. As DNA, the CDR3 is TGTGCCAGCAGCCAAGCTACCGGGACAGGGGGCCACGAGCAGTACTTC. V and J are TRBV5-4 and TRBJ2-7, with TRBD1 matching over 12 bases. The germline V gene encodes CDR1 SGHNT and CDR2 YYREEE (reference sequence). This CDR3 comprises 16 residues. Trimming at V came to 4 bases and at J to 5 bases, leaving 10 bases not matched to a gene. Looking up the rest from reference TRBV5-4 and TRBJ2-7 gives the full variable domain: ETGVTQSPTHLIKTRGQQVTLRCSSQSGHNTVSWYQQALGQGPQFIFQYYREEENGRGNFPPRFSGLQFPNYSSELNVNALELDDSALYLCASSQATGTGGHEQYFGPGTRLTVT.